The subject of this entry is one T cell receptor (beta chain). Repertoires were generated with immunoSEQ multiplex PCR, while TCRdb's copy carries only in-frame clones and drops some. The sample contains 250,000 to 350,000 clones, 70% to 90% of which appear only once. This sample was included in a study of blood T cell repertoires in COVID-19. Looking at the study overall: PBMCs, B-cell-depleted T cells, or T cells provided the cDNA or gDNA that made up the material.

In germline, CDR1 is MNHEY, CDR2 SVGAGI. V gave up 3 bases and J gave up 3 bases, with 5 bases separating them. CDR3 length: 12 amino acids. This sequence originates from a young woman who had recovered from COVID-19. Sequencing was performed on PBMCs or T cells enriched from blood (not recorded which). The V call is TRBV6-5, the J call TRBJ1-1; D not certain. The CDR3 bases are TGTGCCAGCAGTTATCGAGACACTGAAGCTTTCTTT. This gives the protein CASSYRDTEAFF.